Each of the 11 T cell receptor beta chains below was sequenced from the same sample in a study of shared clonotypes between healthy human individuals. Assay: immunoSEQ multiplex PCR; the TCRdb copy retains only in-frame clones and omits some. The data show more than 850,000 clones, with roughly 74% seen just once and approximately 0.5% held by the top ten. Sequencing input: memory CD4+ T cells from PBMCs. Described subset: CD45RA-negative fraction. The receptors originated from a man younger than 35 in good health. Some clones in this sample may be carry-over from other donors' samples.

V is TRBV19 and J is TRBJ2-5, with D maybe TRBD2 (6 bases). With 5 bases removed from V and 4 bases from J, the gap between germline ends came to 8 bases. The CDR3 consists of 12 residues. The germline V gene encodes CDR1 LNHDA and CDR2 SQIVND (reference sequence). The CDR3 nucleotides read TGTGCCAGTAGTTGGAGGGGAGAGACCCAGTACTTC. Encoded protein: CASSWRGETQYF.

Turning to this clone: Other DNA sequences from this sample encode an identical CDR3 as well. V and J are TRBV5-1 and TRBJ1-1; D ambiguous. The V end lost 4 bases, the J end lost 1 base, and 8 bases lay between the germline ends. The CDR3 spans 13 residues. Germline CDR1 SGHRS, CDR2 YFSETQ. The CDR3 here is CASSLQENTEAFF. CDR3 DNA sequence: TGCGCCAGCAGCCTTCAAGAGAACACTGAAGCTTTCTTT.

A word on this clone: Distinct nucleotide sequences in the sample also encode this CDR3. The chain recombines TRBV18 with TRBJ1-5; D gene ambiguous. CDR3 size: 12 residues. The V end lost 5 bases, the J end lost 5 bases, and 7 bases lay between the germline ends. Germline lookup yields CDR1 KGHSH and CDR2 LQKENI. CDR3 sequence reads: CASSSRDQPQHF. CDR3 DNA: TGTGCCAGCTCATCCAGAGATCAGCCCCAGCATTTT.

V and J are TRBV5-6 and TRBJ2-7; 8 bases match TRBD2. V was clipped by 5 bases and J by 2 bases; unmatched bases: 9. The CDR3 has 15 amino acids. Germline CDR1 SGHDT, CDR2 YYEEEE. The CDR3 here is CASRESGRRTYEQYF. Written as DNA, the CDR3 is TGTGCCAGCAGGGAAAGCGGGAGAAGAACCTACGAGCAGTACTTC.

This rearrangement joins TRBV10-1 to TRBJ1-1; no clear D gene. Germline-derived CDR1 and CDR2 are WNHNN and SYGVQD (reference sequence). The V end was cut by 2 bases, the J end by 6 bases, with 10 bases between. This CDR3 contains 13 residues. CDR3 sequence (DNA): TGCGCCAGCAGTGAGACTTCGGGCGCTGAAGCTTTCTTT. Its protein is CASSETSGAEAFF.

Comments on this clone: The identical CDR3 is also encoded by other nucleotide sequences in the sample. The chain links TRBV5-4 to TRBJ2-1, with no clear D. Germline CDR1 reads SGHNT; CDR2 reads YYREEE (reference sequence). This CDR3 contains 15 residues. V lost 0 bases and J lost 0, with 7 bases in between. CDR3 sequence: CASSLDGSSYNEQFF. In nucleotides, the CDR3 is TGTGCCAGCAGCTTGGACGGTAGCTCCTACAATGAGCAGTTCTTC.

The rearrangement uses TRBV5-1 and TRBJ2-2; tentative D call: TRBD1 (5 bases). Germline assignment: CDR1 SGHRS and CDR2 YFSETQ. The CDR3 has 15 amino acids. V was trimmed by 0 bases and J by 3 bases, leaving 9 bases between them. The DNA for the CDR3 is TGCGCCAGCAGCTTGGCCGGACATCACACCGGGGAGCTGTTTTTT. Its protein is CASSLAGHHTGELFF. Full variable domain (outside the CDR3, taken from reference TRBV5-1 and TRBJ2-2): KAGVTQTPRYLIKTRGQQVTLSCSPISGHRSVSWYQQTPGQGLQFLFEYFSETQRNKGNFPGRFSGRQFSNSRSEMNVSTLELGDSALYLCASSLAGHHTGELFFGEGSRLTVL.

The V and J genes are TRBV5-4 and TRBJ1-2, with TRBD1 matching over 10 bases. This CDR3 is 16 amino acids long. V dropped 4 bases and J dropped 7; count of bases not matched to a gene: 13. Germline lookup yields CDR1 SGHNT and CDR2 YYREEE (reference sequence). CDR3 nucleotide sequence: TGTGCCAGCAGCACTGGAACCGGGACAGGGGTGCCTGGCTACACCTTC. Amino acid sequence: CASSTGTGTGVPGYTF. The variable domain in full, with the rest retrieved from reference TRBV5-4 and TRBJ1-2, is ETGVTQSPTHLIKTRGQQVTLRCSSQSGHNTVSWYQQALGQGPQFIFQYYREEENGRGNFPPRFSGLQFPNYSSELNVNALELDDSALYLCASSTGTGTGVPGYTFGSGTRLTVV.

The chain employs TRBV28 and TRBJ2-6; D gene uncertain. The CDR3 loop spans 13 amino acids. CDR1 and CDR2 from the germline V gene are MDHEN and SYDVKM. Trimming removed 9 bases at V and 1 base at J, with 7 bases between. The CDR3 loop is CASVGSGANVLTF. For the CDR3, the DNA is TGTGCCAGTGTCGGGTCTGGGGCCAACGTCCTGACTTTC.

The V call is TRBV6-6, the J call TRBJ2-5; D is possibly TRBD1 (6 bases). The CDR3 consists of 12 residues. Germline V gene data show CDR1 as MNHNY and CDR2 as SVGAGI (reference sequence). V gave up 6 bases and J gave up 9 bases, with 14 bases separating them. CDR3 in amino acids: CASRRGNKAQYF. The CDR3 DNA reads as TGTGCCAGCAGGAGGGGGAACAAAGCCCAGTACTTC.

In its sample, this clone was seen many times. CDR3 in amino acids: CASSLAAGETYEQYF. CDR3 nucleotide sequence: TGTGCCAGCAGCTTAGCTGCGGGAGAGACCTACGAGCAGTACTTC. The chain links TRBV7-6 to TRBJ2-7, with 7 bases aligning to TRBD2. Germline lookup yields CDR1 SGHVS and CDR2 FNYEAQ. V lost 0 bases, J lost 2 bases, and 4 bases stayed unmatched. This CDR3 comprises 15 residues.